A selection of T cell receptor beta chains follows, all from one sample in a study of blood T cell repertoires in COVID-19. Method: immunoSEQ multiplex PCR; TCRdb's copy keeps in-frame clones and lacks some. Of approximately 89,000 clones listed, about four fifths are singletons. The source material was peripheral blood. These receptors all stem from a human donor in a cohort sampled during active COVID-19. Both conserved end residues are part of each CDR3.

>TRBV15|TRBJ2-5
CATSRDRQGAQYF
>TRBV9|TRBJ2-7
CASSELASSYEQYF
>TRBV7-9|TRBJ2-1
CASRAGTGVSNEQFF
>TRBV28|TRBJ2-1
CASSPRYYDRRVNEQFF
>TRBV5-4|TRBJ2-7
CASSLDRGYEQYF
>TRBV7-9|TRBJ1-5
CASSADWNQPQHF
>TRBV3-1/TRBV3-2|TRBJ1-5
CASSQAGLGQPQHF
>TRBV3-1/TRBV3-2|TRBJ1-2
CASSQFGGADSNGYTF
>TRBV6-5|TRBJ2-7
CASAKPLTVAYEQYF
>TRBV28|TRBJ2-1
CASSLLLAGFGSEQFF
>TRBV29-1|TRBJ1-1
CSGITRQGALNTEAFF
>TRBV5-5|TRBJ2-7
CASSLVQGYEQYF
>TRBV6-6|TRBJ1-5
CASSRRGNQPQHF
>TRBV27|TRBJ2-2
CASSPDRVSANTGELFF
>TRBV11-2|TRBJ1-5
CASSQDSYNQPQHF
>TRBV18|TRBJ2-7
CASSPGTGLYEQYF
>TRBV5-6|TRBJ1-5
CASSRGPGGVDQPQHF
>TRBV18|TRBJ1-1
CASYQLEAEAFF
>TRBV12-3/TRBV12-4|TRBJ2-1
CASNPSSYNEQFF
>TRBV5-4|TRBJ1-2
CASSLRQGVNYGYTF
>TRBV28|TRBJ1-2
CASSLGQGYTF
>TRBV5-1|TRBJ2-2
CASNFRGSNTGELFF
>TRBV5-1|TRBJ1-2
CASSLETRGRGYGYTF
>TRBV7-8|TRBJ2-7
CASKARSGRNYEQYF
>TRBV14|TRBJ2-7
CASSPGTSWSYEQYF
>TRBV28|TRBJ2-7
CASSLLSEQYF
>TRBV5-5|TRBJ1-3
CASSSGQHSGNTIYF
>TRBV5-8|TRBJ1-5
CASSSQGARAAQHF
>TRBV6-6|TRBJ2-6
CASTTSGTGANVLTF
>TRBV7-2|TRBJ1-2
CASSFGQIYGYTF
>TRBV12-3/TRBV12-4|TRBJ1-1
CASTITGVRAFF
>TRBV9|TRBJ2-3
CASSPGGRYTDTQYF
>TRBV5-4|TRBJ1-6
CASSYGGRRNSPLHF
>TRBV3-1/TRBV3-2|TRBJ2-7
CASTGGVEQYF